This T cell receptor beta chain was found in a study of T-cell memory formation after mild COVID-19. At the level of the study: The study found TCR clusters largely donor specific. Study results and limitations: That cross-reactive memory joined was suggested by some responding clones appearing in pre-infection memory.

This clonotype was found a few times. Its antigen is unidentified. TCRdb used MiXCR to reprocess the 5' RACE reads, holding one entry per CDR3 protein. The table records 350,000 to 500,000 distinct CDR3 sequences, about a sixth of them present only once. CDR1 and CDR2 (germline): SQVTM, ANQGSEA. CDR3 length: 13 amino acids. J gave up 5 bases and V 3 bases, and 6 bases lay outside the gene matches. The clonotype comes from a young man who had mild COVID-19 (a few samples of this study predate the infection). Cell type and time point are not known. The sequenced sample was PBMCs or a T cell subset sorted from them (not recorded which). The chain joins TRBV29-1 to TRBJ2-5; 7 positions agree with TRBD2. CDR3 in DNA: TGCAGCGTTGAGCAGGGAGGGCTTGAGACCCAGTACTTC. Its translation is CSVEQGGLETQYF.